This T cell receptor beta chain was observed in a study of OX40 agonist ivuxolimab in advanced cancers. About the research overall: The patients got ivuxolimab, which is an agonistic anti-OX40 (CD134) antibody. Dose-escalation patients had hepatocellular carcinoma, melanoma, renal cell or head and neck cancer. The study, taken as a whole, reports: CD4+ and CD8+ blood T cells expanded clonally by week 6 at 0.1 to 3.0 mg/kg. Average numbers of expanded clones were greater in CD8+ T cells than in CD4+.

The V end was cut by 3 bases, the J end by 9 bases, with 18 bases between. The CDR3 loop spans 13 amino acids. CDR1 and CDR2 (germline): SQVTM, ANQGSEA. Worth noting for this clone: Its specificity is unknown.

The table came from immunoSEQ multiplex PCR; TCRdb's copy has only in-frame clones and leaves some out. The table lists tens of thousands of clones, about 87% of them singletons. The sequence was obtained from an adult with an advanced solid tumor such as melanoma, head and neck, liver or kidney cancer. The sequenced sample was CD4+ or CD8+ T cells sorted from blood, obtained in a trial of the OX40 agonist ivuxolimab. The V gene is TRBV29-1, the J gene TRBJ2-7; D could derive from TRBD1 or TRBD2 (5 bases each). The CDR3: CSVDLPGTVVQYF. DNA for the CDR3: TGCAGCGTTGATTTGCCAGGGACGGTGGTGCAGTACTTC.